The 16 T cell receptor beta chains in this list originate from one sample, sequenced in a study of CXCR3-negative and CXCR3-positive naive CD8 T cells. TRB cDNA libraries were made by UMI-labeled 5' RACE. TCRdb derives one entry per CDR3 protein from the 5' RACE reads, leaving out DNA. The sample has over 20,000 distinct CDR3 sequences; the top ten hold less than 5%. Sequenced material: naive CXCR3- CD8+ T cells from blood. Subset of the sample: CD45RO-CCR7+CD27+CD95- naive CD8+ T cells lacking CXCR3 (TNR3-). The receptors originated from a human donor in good health. Some clones in this sample may be carry-over from other donors' samples.

This chain joins TRBV29-1 and TRBJ1-3; TCRdb indicates TRBD1, and absent DNA this call remains unverified. The CDR3 runs 13 residues. CDR1 is SQVTM, CDR2 ANQGSEA, per germline. The CDR3 sequence is CSVAGGTGNTIYF.

The V and J genes are TRBV25-1 and TRBJ2-7; TCRdb's D call, TRBD2, is unchecked because there is no DNA. The CDR3 contains 17 residues. Germline CDR1 is MGHDK and CDR2 is SYGVNS. The CDR3 protein is CASSESPARGVSYEQYF.

The chain uses TRBV20-1 and TRBJ1-1; the D call from TCRdb, TRBD1, cannot be confirmed without DNA. Germline assignment: CDR1 DFQATT and CDR2 SNEGSKA (reference sequence). This CDR3 comprises 13 residues. The CDR3: CSASPQGAPEAFF.

The chain's CDR3 is CSVIQGAYHTF. The chain is built from TRBV29-1 and TRBJ1-2; the TRBD1 assignment by TCRdb is unverifiable without DNA. This CDR3 region has 11 residues. The V gene's germline CDR1 is SQVTM and CDR2 ANQGSEA.

V is TRBV7-8 and J is TRBJ1-3; TCRdb selects TRBD1, and the lack of DNA leaves this call unchecked. The CDR3 covers 14 residues. Looked up from germline, CDR1 is SGHVS and CDR2 is FQNEAQ. CDR3 amino acids: CASSFSPWGDTIYF. Looking up the rest from reference TRBV7-8 and TRBJ1-3 gives the full variable domain: GAGVSQSPRYKVAKRGQDVALRCDPISGHVSLFWYQQALGQGPEFLTYFQNEAQLDKSGLPSDRFFAERPEGSVSTLKIQRTQQEDSAVYLCASSFSPWGDTIYFGEGSWLTVV.

This rearrangement joins TRBV29-1 to TRBJ2-2. Germline V gives CDR1 SQVTM, CDR2 ANQGSEA. The CDR3 is 12 amino acids. CDR3 protein: CSVVANTGELFF.

The chain has TRBV25-1 and TRBJ2-7; the TCRdb call, TRBD1, lacks DNA for checking. The CDR3 sequence is 12 residues long. Germline CDR1 is MGHDK and CDR2 is SYGVNS. Here the CDR3 reads CASPRDAYEQYF.

This chain joins TRBV4-1 and TRBJ1-2; TCRdb indicates TRBD1, and absent DNA this call remains unverified. Germline CDR1 and CDR2: MGHRA and YSYEKL. The CDR3 extends over 16 amino acids. This chain's CDR3 is CASSQRGQENPYGYTF.

V usage is TRBV19 and J usage is TRBJ2-1; with no DNA, the TCRdb D assignment of TRBD1 cannot be verified. This CDR3 is 15 amino acids long. Germline loops: CDR1 LNHDA, CDR2 SQIVND (reference sequence). The CDR3 sequence is CASSPGAVGYNEQFF.

This rearrangement joins TRBV7-9 to TRBJ2-4; the TCRdb call, TRBD2, lacks DNA for checking. The CDR3 loop spans 16 amino acids. Germline assignment: CDR1 SEHNR and CDR2 FQNEAQ (reference sequence). CDR3 region: CASSFPSGVAKNIQYF.

The rearrangement uses TRBV7-2 and TRBJ2-1; the D call of TRBD1 rests on TCRdb alone, since no DNA is present to check it. The CDR3 loop spans 17 amino acids. Germline V lookup: CDR1 SGHTA, CDR2 FQGNSA. Here the CDR3 reads CASSLSQGTSSYNEQFF.

J is TRBJ2-7 and V is TRBV20-1. This CDR3 spans 13 amino acids. Germline loops: CDR1 DFQATT, CDR2 SNEGSKA (reference sequence). CDR3 sequence: CSASFPPYGEQYF.

This chain uses TRBV5-1 with TRBJ2-7. The CDR3 covers 13 residues. Looked up from germline, CDR1 is SGHRS and CDR2 is YFSETQ. Here the CDR3 reads CASSFDGSYEQYF.

The chain carries TRBV14 and TRBJ2-5; TCRdb calls TRBD2, which cannot be checked without DNA. The CDR3 is 16 residues long. Germline V CDR1 and CDR2: SGHDN, FVKESK. Here the CDR3 reads CASSHGASIPQETQYF.

V is TRBV12-5 and J is TRBJ2-1; the D call of TRBD2 rests on TCRdb alone, since no DNA is present to check it. The V gene's germline CDR1 is LGHNT and CDR2 FRNRAP. The CDR3 is 15 amino acids. CDR3 sequence: CASGPGTSSYNEQFF.

V and J are TRBV7-8 and TRBJ1-1. The germline CDR1 and CDR2 sequences are SGHVS and FQNEAQ. CDR3 size: 13 residues. The CDR3: CASSLGIGTEAFF. Variable domain in full (rest from reference TRBV7-8 and TRBJ1-1): GAGVSQSPRYKVAKRGQDVALRCDPISGHVSLFWYQQALGQGPEFLTYFQNEAQLDKSGLPSDRFFAERPEGSVSTLKIQRTQQEDSAVYLCASSLGIGTEAFFGQGTRLTVV.